This T cell receptor (beta chain) was recovered during a study of beta chain features in type 1 diabetes. Study-wide context: Investigators examined some 110,000,000 sorted cells across all samples.

The CDR3 sequence is 14 residues long. CDR1 is SGHDT and CDR2 is YYEEEE in the germline V gene. V gave up 4 bases and J gave up 2 bases, with 10 bases separating them. Expressed TCRB transcripts were sequenced after all isolated RNA was converted to cDNA. The method was immunoSEQ multiplex PCR; TCRdb's version includes in-frame clones alone and lacks a portion of them. The sample records 640,000 or so clones, around 15% being singletons. Donors underwent one heparinised blood draw, 95 to 150 mL on average. Sorting of CD4+ naive, central memory, regulatory and stem cell-like memory cells was performed via CD45RO/CCR7/CD25/CD127/CD95/CD27. Details on this clone: Its antigen is as yet unknown.

Study-level points and caveats: Shortening that was moderate but significant affected the TCRB CDR3s of Type 1 diabetes patients in all four CD4+ subsets.

The specimen was naive CD4+ T cells from blood. V gene TRBV5-6 combines with J gene TRBJ1-5; no clear D. This sequence originates from a man aged 18 to 29 with type 1 diabetes. The CDR3 spells CASSARFGNQPQHF. The CDR3 nucleotides read TGTGCCAGCAGCGCCCGGTTTGGCAATCAGCCCCAGCATTTT.